This TCR beta chain was sequenced during a study of response to subunit inactivated influenza vaccine listed by TCRdb under 2018. A note on the overall study: Deep quantitative profiling of the T cell receptor repertoire was used in the study to follow responses to a trivalent subunit inactivated influenza vaccine. Results the study describes overall, beyond this receptor: The authors proposed that each seasonal influenza vaccination may bring in only a limited number of new T cells.

This clonotype has just a few counts. Its binding antigen is unknown. No much larger clonotype is one base removed from it; base qualities were not supplied. Library prep was done by RT-PCR. Sequencing was carried out with an Illumina HiSeq 2500. TCRdb passed the public sequencing reads through fastp at Q25 and MiXCR, retaining productive beta sequences. Records with the same CDR3 protein are collapsed into one entry carrying the most frequent genes and DNA. In all, the sample holds 530,000 or so distinct CDR3 sequences, and approximately 10% of those were seen once. The top ten hold 10% to 13% of the sample. This TCR was sampled from a man in his forties or fifties who received an inactivated influenza vaccine. Donor details come from another sample of the same person, matched by shared clones. The specimen comprised PBMCs from blood, sampled on the day of vaccination.

In nucleotide form, the sequence is TGTGCCAGCAGTTTCCGGACAGGAACCATGAACACTGAAGCTTTCTTT. It codes for CASSFRTGTMNTEAFF. Recombination linked TRBV28 to TRBJ1-1; TRBD1 matches 7 bases in the middle. There are 16 amino acids in the CDR3, from cysteine to phenylalanine inclusive. CDR3 DNA is the only sequence kept; it has 48 bases, read in frame from the first base. Trimming accounts for 3 bases at V and 0 bases at J, while the number of junction bases matched to no gene is 7. As encoded in the germline V gene, CDR1 is MDHEN while CDR2 is SYDVKM.